A single TCR beta chain is shown here with its context. V dropped 4 bases and J dropped 0 bases, with 10 bases sitting between them. The CDR3 contains 15 residues. Germline CDR1 reads LGHNT; CDR2 reads FRNRAP. This sample was included in a study of shared clonotypes between healthy human individuals. Study overall: CD4 naive and memory got three plates each, CD8 naive two, CD8 memory one.

Data came from immunoSEQ multiplex PCR; TCRdb stores just in-frame clones and leaves some out. This sample has roughly 700,000 clones, with roughly 70% found just once. The sample taken for sequencing was memory CD4+ T cells sorted from blood. Specified subset: CD45RA-negative fraction. This receptor was obtained from a woman aged 30 to 39 in good health. The genes are TRBV12-5 and TRBJ1-5; D remains unclear. The CDR3 DNA sequence: TGTGCTAGTGGTTCTGGAGGTGATAGCAATCAGCCCCAGCATTTT. This sequence encodes CASGSGGDSNQPQHF. Looking up the rest from reference TRBV12-5 and TRBJ1-5 gives the full variable domain: DARVTQTPRHKVTEMGQEVTMRCQPILGHNTVFWYRQTMMQGLELLAYFRNRAPLDDSGMPKDRFSAEMPDATLATLKIQPSEPRDSAVYFCASGSGGDSNQPQHFGDGTRLSIL.